This is a list of T cell receptor beta chains from one sample in a study of T-cell reconstitution after alpha-beta-depleted transplantation in children. TCRdb called the PCR reads again in MiXCR, with one record for every CDR3 protein. The repertoire holds about 90,000 distinct CDR3 sequences, around 15% seen once, with 15% to 20% in the top ten. The sequenced sample was PBMCs, mostly from graft donor cells, obtained 180 days after TCRalphabeta/CD19-depleted stem cell transplant. All receptors derive from a male patient between 2 and 15 years old who had a stem cell transplant for acute lymphoblastic leukemia, so the T cells may come from the graft donor. Both conserved end residues are part of each CDR3. The D gene is left open where the match is weak. Clone size is given for some rows only: seen once, a few or many times, or a class if the clone is expanded.

J | size | V | D | CDR3 | DNA
TRBJ2-3 | NA | TRBV6-5 | NA | CASSYSDSLGADTQYF | TGTGCCAGCAGTTACTCGGACTCGCTCGGAGCAGATACGCAGTATTTT
TRBJ2-4 | many | TRBV6-2/TRBV6-3 | NA | CASSYFRGAKNIQYF | TGTGCCAGCAGTTACTTCCGGGGGGCCAAAAACATTCAGTACTTC
TRBJ2-2 | many | TRBV7-3 | NA | CASSPVRSGELFF | TGTGCCAGCAGCCCCGTTCGCTCCGGGGAGCTGTTTTTT
TRBJ1-2 | few | TRBV7-9 | TRBD1 | CASSTRTGEGYGYTF | TGTGCCAGCAGCACCCGGACAGGGGAGGGGTATGGCTACACCTTC
TRBJ2-3 | NA | TRBV5-1 | NA | CASSSLAVSGTDTQYF | TGCGCCAGCAGCTCCCTAGCCGTTAGCGGCACAGATACGCAGTATTTT
TRBJ1-4 | NA | TRBV12-3/TRBV12-4 | TRBD1 | CASSPDRRNEKLFF | TGTGCCAGCAGTCCGGACAGGCGTAATGAAAAACTGTTTTTT
TRBJ1-5 | NA | TRBV12-3/TRBV12-4 | NA | CASSPRSLPQHF | TGTGCCAGCAGTCCCAGGTCCCTGCCCCAGCATTTT
TRBJ1-2 | NA | TRBV20-1 | NA | CSLSTVLANYGYTF | TGCAGTCTATCGACAGTCCTAGCCAACTATGGCTACACCTTC
TRBJ1-5 | medium-sized | TRBV20-1 | NA | CSARGGRVNQPQHF | TGCAGTGCTAGAGGGGGCCGGGTGAATCAGCCCCAGCATTTT
TRBJ2-7 | NA | TRBV9 | NA | CASSVSLSGGHEQYF | TGTGCCAGCAGCGTATCTCTCAGCGGTGGTCACGAGCAGTACTTC
TRBJ1-1 | once | TRBV5-1 | NA | CASSLWSGAEAFF | TGCGCCAGCAGCTTGTGGTCAGGGGCTGAAGCTTTCTTT
TRBJ2-7 | many | TRBV29-1 | NA | CSVDGGAEQYF | TGCAGCGTTGACGGTGGGGCCGAGCAGTACTTC
TRBJ2-7 | many | TRBV27 | NA | CASGPPYEQYF | TGTGCCAGCGGTCCCCCCTACGAGCAGTACTTC
TRBJ2-3 | many | TRBV10-3 | TRBD1 | CATSGQGISEDTQYF | TGTGCCACTTCGGGACAGGGGATTTCGGAGGATACGCAGTATTTT
TRBJ2-2 | few | TRBV29-1 | TRBD1 | CSVRQGSPTGELFF | TGCAGCGTTAGACAGGGCTCTCCGACCGGGGAGCTGTTTTTT
TRBJ2-1 | many | TRBV24-1 | TRBD1 | CATSERAGTGVTYNEQFF | TGTGCCACCAGTGAGCGCGCCGGGACAGGGGTCACCTACAATGAGCAGTTCTTC
TRBJ1-2 | NA | TRBV5-1 | NA | CASSPSGSPRGYTF | TGCGCCAGCAGCCCCTCTGGGTCCCCGCGGGGCTACACCTTC
TRBJ2-7 | NA | TRBV11-2 | TRBD1 | CASSLGAGGSYEQYF | TGTGCCAGCAGCTTAGGCGCAGGGGGCTCCTACGAGCAGTACTTC
TRBJ2-1 | few | TRBV5-1 | TRBD2 | CASSKLLAGGLNEQFF | TGCGCCAGCAGCAAATTACTAGCGGGGGGCCTCAATGAGCAGTTCTTC
TRBJ1-3 | NA | TRBV4-1 | NA | CASSQDNRGTTRDTIYF | TGCGCCAGCAGCCAAGATAATCGAGGGACTACGAGGGACACCATATATTTT
TRBJ2-7 | NA | TRBV2 | TRBD2 | CAIDSGSFLYEQYF | TGTGCCATTGATAGCGGGAGTTTTCTCTACGAGCAGTACTTC
TRBJ2-5 | few | TRBV18 | NA | CASSPRDTGTQYF | TGTGCCAGCTCACCACGGGACACCGGGACCCAGTACTTC
TRBJ1-1 | many | TRBV7-9 | NA | CASSLGPPEAFF | TGTGCCAGCAGCCTCGGGCCCCCTGAAGCTTTCTTT
TRBJ1-4 | many | TRBV25-1 | NA | CASSKGEKLFF | TGTGCCAGCAGTAAAGGTGAAAAACTGTTTTTT
TRBJ1-3 | once | TRBV6-1 | NA | CASSDLHGNTIYF | TGTGCCAGCAGTGACCTCCATGGAAACACCATATATTTT
TRBJ2-4 | many | TRBV9 | TRBD1 | CASDRQGENIQYF | TGTGCCAGTGACCGACAGGGGGAAAACATTCAGTACTTC
TRBJ1-1 | NA | TRBV7-9 | NA | CASSPYGSVYTEAFF | TGTGCCAGCAGCCCTTATGGGTCCGTCTACACTGAAGCTTTCTTT
TRBJ2-7 | NA | TRBV6-5 | TRBD2 | CASSYTKGLAGGRDEQYF | TGTGCCAGCAGTTACACTAAGGGACTAGCGGGGGGGCGGGACGAGCAGTACTTC
TRBJ2-3 | few | TRBV29-1 | TRBD2 | CSVEDWPSGGPDTQYF | TGCAGCGTTGAAGATTGGCCTAGCGGGGGGCCCGATACGCAGTATTTT
TRBJ2-3 | few | TRBV5-1 | NA | CASSRAARGRTPDTQYF | TGCGCCAGCAGCCGGGCGGCAAGAGGACGGACCCCTGATACGCAGTATTTT
TRBJ1-4 | many | TRBV25-1 | NA | CASSEGRGLFF | TGTGCCAGCAGTGAGGGGCGTGGACTGTTTTTT
TRBJ2-7 | NA | TRBV5-1 | NA | CASSLALGHEQYF | TGCGCCAGCAGCTTGGCTTTGGGTCACGAGCAGTACTTC
TRBJ1-5 | NA | TRBV30 | TRBD1 | CAWDTGGEQPQHF | TGTGCCTGGGACACAGGGGGCGAACAGCCCCAGCATTTT
TRBJ1-1 | few | TRBV13 | NA | CASSPWVSAEAFF | TGTGCCAGCAGCCCCTGGGTCTCGGCTGAAGCTTTCTTT
TRBJ1-4 | NA | TRBV29-1 | NA | CSVGGTRGEKLFF | TGCAGCGTTGGAGGGACTAGGGGCGAAAAACTGTTTTTT
TRBJ2-5 | NA | TRBV29-1 | TRBD1 | CSVIGGADRASLQETQYF | TGCAGCGTTATTGGTGGGGCGGACAGGGCATCATTACAAGAGACCCAGTACTTC
TRBJ2-5 | once | TRBV7-9 | NA | CASSPRDTQETQYF | TGTGCCAGCAGCCCCCGAGACACACAAGAGACCCAGTACTTC
TRBJ2-3 | few | TRBV10-3 | TRBD1 | CAISVQGFGDTQYF | TGTGCCATCAGCGTACAGGGGTTCGGAGATACGCAGTATTTT
TRBJ1-4 | many | TRBV20-1 | NA | CSARTQGDEKLFF | TGCAGTGCTAGAACACAGGGAGATGAAAAACTGTTTTTT